This TCR beta chain was sequenced for a study of OX40 agonist ivuxolimab in advanced cancers. Study-wide context: Of the patients, three showed partial responses, one with hepatocellular carcinoma and two with cutaneous melanoma.

Using immunoSEQ multiplex PCR, the repertoire was profiled, and TCRdb retains in-frame clones only, with some absent. This table has tens of thousands of clones, 85% to 90% appearing once. CDR1 is MNHNS, CDR2 SASEGT, per germline. This CDR3 is built from 16 residues. Trimming took 2 bases from V and 2 from J, leaving 14 bases between them. The TCR originated in an adult with an advanced solid tumor such as melanoma, head and neck, liver or kidney cancer. The chain recombines TRBV6-1 with TRBJ2-3, with D possibly being TRBD2 (7 bases). The specimen comprised CD4+ or CD8+ T cells sorted from blood, sampled in a trial of the OX40 agonist ivuxolimab. CDR3 coding DNA: TGTGCCAGCAGTGAATGGGGGGGGGCGGCCACAGATACGCAGTATTTT. Protein: CASSEWGGAATDTQYF.